The following is a T cell receptor (beta chain) sequence with its context. The record originates from a study of blood T cell repertoires in COVID-19. Study-wide background: Sites across the United States, Italy and Spain contributed samples from acute and convalescent COVID-19. Sample material is recorded as cDNA or gDNA derived from T cells, B-cell-depleted T cells, or PBMCs.

As processed by the authors: Estimates of nucleated cell counts were drawn from the amplification of reference gene primers. Data came from immunoSEQ multiplex PCR; TCRdb stores just in-frame clones and leaves some out. V and J calls and clone size are those listed in that table; D and trimming were worked out from the DNA. The table has some 280,000 clones, about nine tenths seen once; the top ten hold 0.94%. Looked up from germline, CDR1 is MNHNY and CDR2 is SVGAGI (reference sequence). Losses at the gene ends were 7 bases for V and 7 bases for J; bases not matched to a gene: 9. The CDR3 extends over 15 amino acids.

The chain has TRBV6-6 and TRBJ1-5; 11 bases fit TRBD1. The sample taken for sequencing was peripheral blood. This receptor was obtained from a woman in her 40s who had recovered from COVID-19. The CDR3 DNA reads TGTGCCAGCACCTCCCGGACAGGGGGCGGGCAGCCCCAGCATTTT. This gives the protein CASTSRTGGGQPQHF.